This TCR beta chain emerged from a study of blood T cell repertoires in COVID-19. Turning to the study itself: Specimens from acute and convalescent COVID-19 originated in the United States, Italy and Spain. T cells, B-cell-depleted T cells, or PBMCs provided the cDNA or gDNA that served as material.

Original methodology: Reference gene primers were amplified, and this amplification served to estimate nucleated cell counts. Profiling relied on immunoSEQ multiplex PCR, and the TCRdb table lists in-frame clones only, not all of them. The D gene and trimming were derived from the DNA, and the V and J assignments and clone size from that table. The data contain some 250,000 clones, about 70% of them singletons. With 0 bases removed from V and 0 bases from J, the gap between germline ends came to 6 bases. The CDR3 has 14 amino acids. In germline, CDR1 is LGHNA, CDR2 YNFKEQ. The clonotype originates from a woman older than 75 with acute or convalescent COVID-19. Sequenced: peripheral blood. The chain combines TRBV4-2 with TRBJ2-7; D gene unclear. CDR3 amino acids: CASSQERSSYEQYF. The DNA of the CDR3 is TGTGCCAGCAGCCAAGAGCGTAGCTCCTACGAGCAGTACTTC.